Sequencing of this TCR beta chain was carried out in a study of blood T cell repertoires in COVID-19. Study background: Samples of COVID-19 (acute and convalescent) were obtained from the United States, Italy and Spain.

The CDR3 extends over 15 amino acids. Trimming removed 3 bases from V and 7 bases from J; junction bases left unmatched: 7. Looked up from germline, CDR1 is SNHLY and CDR2 is FYNNEI. In the source study's methods: Amplification from reference gene primers served as the basis for estimated nucleated cell counts. Generated by immunoSEQ multiplex PCR, the TCRdb table keeps only in-frame clones and is missing some. V, J and clone size are those of that table, while D and trimming were read from the DNA. This sample has under 250,000 clones, with 84% found just once. This clonotype was sampled from a man aged 45 to 65 with active or convalescent COVID-19. Sequenced: peripheral blood. The gene calls are TRBV2 and TRBJ2-7; TRBD1 matches 12 bases. The CDR3 region has the DNA TGTGCCAGCAGTGAGATGGGACAGGGGGCGGGAGAGCAGTACTTC. Its translation is CASSEMGQGAGEQYF.